In this sample, the clone carrying this T cell receptor beta chain turned up many times. Time point defined: persistent/refractory GD, antithyroid drugs over 5 years with positive TRAb. PBMC RNA served as the TCR library source. The CDR3 sequence is 14 residues long. The V segment lost 8 bases and the J segment 5 bases; nucleotides outside the gene matches: 11. Looked up from germline, CDR1 is MNHEY and CDR2 is SMNVEV (reference sequence). The data originate from a study of regulatory T cells in long-lasting Graves disease. Assembly of TCR beta libraries relied on iRepertoire HTBI primers together with Arm-PCR of CDR3 regions. TCRdb redid the calling of the multiplex PCR reads with MiXCR, one entry per CDR3 protein. Here the sample spans 650,000 to 700,000 distinct CDR3 sequences, approximately 29% being singletons.

The chain links TRBV27 to TRBJ2-5; TRBD1 matches at 7 bases. This receptor was identified in a female donor with Graves disease. The sample was peripheral blood mononuclear cells (PBMCs), taken when the disease was refractory, from a patient treated with antithyroid drugs. CDR3 in amino acids: CASRLRQGSETQYF. CDR3 nucleotide sequence: TGTGCCAGCCGATTAAGACAGGGTAGCGAGACCCAGTACTTC.